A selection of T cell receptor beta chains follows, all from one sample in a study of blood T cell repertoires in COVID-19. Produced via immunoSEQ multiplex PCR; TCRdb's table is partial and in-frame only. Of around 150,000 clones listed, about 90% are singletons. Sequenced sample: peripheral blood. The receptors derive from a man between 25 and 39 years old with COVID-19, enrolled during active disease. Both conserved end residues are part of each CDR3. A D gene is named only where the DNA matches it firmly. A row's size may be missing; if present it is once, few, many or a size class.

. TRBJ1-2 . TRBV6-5 TGTGCCAGCAGTTACTACGGGGATGCGGGGAATGGCTACACCTTC CASSYYGDAGNGYTF
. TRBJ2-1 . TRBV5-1 TGCGCCAGCAGCTTGCTTAGGGGGAACAATGAGCAGTTCTTC CASSLLRGNNEQFF
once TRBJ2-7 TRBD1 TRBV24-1 TGTGCCACCAGTAAGGGACAGGGTACCTCCTACGAGCAGTACTTC CATSKGQGTSYEQYF
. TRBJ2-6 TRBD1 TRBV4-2 TGTGCCAGCAGCCAATCAGGGACAGGGGCAGGGGCCAACGTCCTGACTTTC CASSQSGTGAGANVLTF
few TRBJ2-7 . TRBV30 TGTGCCTGGAGTATCGGGACAATCTCCTACGAGCAGTACTTC CAWSIGTISYEQYF
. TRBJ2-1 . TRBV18 TGTGCCAGCTCACCAACAGGAACTAATGAGCAGTTCTTC CASSPTGTNEQFF
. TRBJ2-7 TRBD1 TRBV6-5 TGTGCCAGCAGCCAGGACAGGCGGGAGTACTTC CASSQDRREYF
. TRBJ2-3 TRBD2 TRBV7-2 TGTGCCAGCAGTTTACTAGCGGGCCCCGCTAGCACAGATACGCAGTATTTT CASSLLAGPASTDTQYF
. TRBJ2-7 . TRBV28 TGTGCCAGCAGTTTCAGGGGGGTAAAATCCTACGAGCAGTACTTC CASSFRGVKSYEQYF
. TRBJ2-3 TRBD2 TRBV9 TGTGCCAGCAGCGTTTCTCCTTTTAGCGGGGGGGACCTTTTCGGCACAGATACGCAGTATTTT CASSVSPFSGGDLFGTDTQYF
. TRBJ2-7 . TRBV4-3 TGCGCCAGCAGCCAAGATCGGGACTACGAGCAGTACTTC CASSQDRDYEQYF
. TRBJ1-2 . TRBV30 TGTGCCTGGATCAGGGGCTATGGCTACACCTTC CAWIRGYGYTF
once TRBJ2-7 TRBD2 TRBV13 TGTGCCAGCAGCTTATTACTAGCGGGGGGTTACGAGCAGTACTTC CASSLLLAGGYEQYF
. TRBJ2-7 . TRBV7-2 TGTGCCAGCAGCTCTCCCGTCGAGGGATCCGAGCAGTACTTC CASSSPVEGSEQYF
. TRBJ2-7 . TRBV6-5 TGTGCCAGCAGTTACGGGGGGTCCTACGAGCAGTACTTC CASSYGGSYEQYF
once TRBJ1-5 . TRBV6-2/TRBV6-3 TGTGCCAGCAGTTACCCTTTTGGGGGCCAGCCCCAGCATTTT CASSYPFGGQPQHF
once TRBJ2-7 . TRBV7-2 TGTGCCAGCAGCTTGGACAGATTATACGAGCAGTACTTC CASSLDRLYEQYF
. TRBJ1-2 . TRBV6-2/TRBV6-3 TGTGCCAGCAGTTTGTTATCCCGGTATGGCTACACCTTC CASSLLSRYGYTF
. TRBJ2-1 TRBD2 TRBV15 TGTGCCACCAGCACGGAACTAGCGGGGAGCCGGGAGCAGTTCTTC CATSTELAGSREQFF
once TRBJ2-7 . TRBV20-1 TGCAGTGCTAGTATCCGACAAGACTACGAGCAGTACTTC CSASIRQDYEQYF